This T cell receptor beta chain was identified during a study of T cell responses to AZD1222 COVID-19 vaccine. Study-wide results and caveats: A rise in Spike-specific TCR breadth and depth followed two AZD1222 doses.

Germline assignment: CDR1 LNHDA and CDR2 SQIVND (reference sequence). This CDR3 is 15 amino acids long. V lost 5 bases, J lost 8 bases, and 21 bases lay in between. This clone was detected a few times. What it recognizes is unknown. The data were produced by immunoSEQ multiplex PCR, yet TCRdb's version contains in-frame clones alone and is incomplete. Here the sample spans roughly 120,000 clones, around 90% being singletons. The sample consisted of peripheral blood, taken on day 0 of AZD1222 vaccination. The source of this sequence is an adult in good health. This chain joins TRBV19 and TRBJ1-2, with a possible D match to TRBD1 (6 bases). CDR3 protein: CASSPTTGQYGGYTF. The CDR3 coding sequence is TGTGCCAGTAGTCCCACGACAGGACAGTATGGAGGCTACACCTTC.